What follows are 12 T cell receptor beta chains derived from one specimen sequenced in a study of blood T cell repertoires in COVID-19. Libraries were prepared by immunoSEQ multiplex PCR; TCRdb keeps only in-frame clonotypes and omits some of them. The sample holds about 12,000 clones, around 79% seen once. The sample was peripheral blood. The source is a man at least 80 years old with acute or convalescent COVID-19.

This clone was observed a handful of times. The chain recombines TRBV11-2 with TRBJ1-4; no clear D. V was pared by 5 bases and J by 4 bases, with 14 bases between. This CDR3 contains 15 residues. CDR1 SGHAT and CDR2 FQNNGV come from the germline V gene. CDR3 nucleotides: TGTGCCAGCAGCCCACTACTCCGTTTTAATGAAAAACTGTTTTTT. Encoded protein: CASSPLLRFNEKLFF.

This chain links TRBV5-1 with TRBJ1-6; TRBD1 aligns across 8 bases. In germline, CDR1 is SGHRS, CDR2 YFSETQ. Trimming cost V 4 bases and J 9 bases; bases outside gene matches: 6. This CDR3 contains 14 residues. The CDR3 DNA reads as TGCGCCAGCAGCCCGGGACAGGCGGGTTCACCCCTCCACTTT. Its protein product is CASSPGQAGSPLHF.

The rearrangement links TRBV7-2 to TRBJ2-3; 14 bases fit TRBD2. The V and J ends lost 5 bases and 4 bases, in that order; junction bases with no gene match: 14. The length of the CDR3 is 19 residues. Germline CDR1 reads SGHTA; CDR2 reads FQGNSA. The CDR3 reads CASSPVGLAGVRRADTQYF. The CDR3 DNA reads TGTGCCAGCAGCCCAGTGGGACTAGCGGGGGTGAGGAGGGCAGATACGCAGTATTTT.

The chain has TRBV12-3 or TRBV12-4 and TRBJ1-2, with D maybe TRBD1 (5 bases). V gave up 7 bases and J gave up 5 bases, with 14 bases separating them. The CDR3 length is 13 residues. The CDR3 spells CASTLGLRYGYTF. CDR3 in DNA: TGTGCCAGCACTCTGGGACTCAGATATGGCTACACCTTC.

The chain links TRBV7-2 to TRBJ2-5, with D possibly TRBD2 on 7 matching bases. From germline, CDR1 is SGHTA and CDR2 FQGNSA. V was pared by 2 bases and J by 4 bases, with 11 bases between. This CDR3 has 14 amino acids. CDR3 sequence: CASSLTGRVETQYF. As DNA, the CDR3 is TGTGCCAGCAGCTTAACAGGGAGGGTAGAGACCCAGTACTTC.

The V call is TRBV10-3, the J call TRBJ1-3; 7 bases are shared with TRBD1. The CDR3 spans 20 residues. Germline assignment: CDR1 ENHRY and CDR2 SYGVKD. The V segment lost 3 bases and the J segment 0 bases; nucleotides outside the gene matches: 17. CDR3 in amino acids: CAISDSGQVHISPSGNTIYF. The CDR3 region has the DNA TGTGCCATCAGTGACTCTGGACAGGTCCACATCTCCCCCTCTGGAAACACCATATATTTT.

The V and J genes are TRBV7-3 and TRBJ2-3; 8 positions match TRBD1. The CDR3 runs 16 residues. The germline CDR1 and CDR2 sequences are SGHTA and FQGTGA. V lost 2 bases to trimming and J lost 2 bases; unmatched junction nucleotides: 6. The CDR3: CASSLSGTGYTDTQYF. In nucleotides, the CDR3 is TGTGCCAGCAGCTTATCTGGGACAGGTTACACAGATACGCAGTATTTT.

The chain recombines TRBV3-1 (or the pseudogene TRBV3-2) with TRBJ1-1, with D maybe TRBD1 (5 bases). The V and J ends lost 0 bases and 4 bases respectively, with 18 bases between them. CDR1 is LGHDT and CDR2 is YNNKEL in the germline V gene (reference sequence). The CDR3 totals 17 residues. CDR3 in amino acids: CASSQDIEGARGTEAFF. The CDR3 region has the DNA TGTGCCAGCAGCCAAGATATTGAAGGGGCGCGGGGCACTGAAGCTTTCTTT.

This clone appeared a few times. The chain combines TRBV3-1 (or the pseudogene TRBV3-2) with TRBJ2-7; maybe TRBD2 (7 bases). Germline V lookup: CDR1 LGHDT, CDR2 YNNKEL (reference sequence). The length of the CDR3 is 14 residues. V was clipped by 4 bases and J by 2 bases, with 12 bases between them. CDR3 coding DNA: TGTGCCAGCAGCCCCCGGGGGGCCACCTACGAGCAGTACTTC. It specifies CASSPRGATYEQYF.

The V call is TRBV19, the J call TRBJ2-4; possible D gene TRBD1, 6 bases. The V end was cut by 6 bases, the J end by 8 bases, with 17 bases between. Germline values: CDR1 LNHDA, CDR2 SQIVND (reference sequence). There are 14 residues in the CDR3. The CDR3 protein is CASSPGGSSDIQYF. Here the CDR3 DNA reads TGTGCCAGTAGCCCTGGGGGCAGTTCGGACATTCAGTACTTC.

The gene calls are TRBV4-3 and TRBJ1-6, with D unclear. Germline values: CDR1 LGHNA, CDR2 YSLEER. V lost 0 bases and J 8 bases, leaving 14 bases between the germline ends. The CDR3 extends over 16 amino acids. The DNA of the CDR3 is TGCGCCAGCAGCCAAGATTTTTCAGGAAACCATTCACCCCTCCACTTT. Its translation: CASSQDFSGNHSPLHF.

V is TRBV29-1 and J is TRBJ2-7, with 10 nucleotides matching TRBD1. The CDR3 is 13 amino acids. In germline, CDR1 is SQVTM, CDR2 ANQGSEA. The V and J ends lost 3 bases and 7 bases, in that order; junction bases with no gene match: 6. The CDR3: CSVDGTGAGEQYF. CDR3 DNA: TGCAGCGTTGATGGGACAGGGGCCGGGGAGCAGTACTTC.